One and the same sample provided the 18 T cell receptor beta chains below, sequenced in a study of T cell changes during pregnancy in multiple sclerosis. Here immunoSEQ multiplex PCR was the method, and the copy in TCRdb shows in-frame clones only, minus some. The table shows tens of thousands of clones, with 70% to 90% occurring only once. The sample was CD8+ T cells from peripheral blood mononuclear cells, taken in the second trimester of pregnancy. All receptors come from a female donor with multiple sclerosis, enrolled in a pregnancy study.

This clone appeared once. The chain links TRBV10-3 to TRBJ2-7, with D hard to call. This CDR3 has 12 amino acids. Germline CDR1 and CDR2: ENHRY and SYGVKD. Trimming took 8 bases from V and 2 from J, leaving 10 bases between them. DNA of the CDR3: TGTGCCATCGGCAGGCCCCCCTACGAGCAGTACTTC. Its translation: CAIGRPPYEQYF.

V and J are TRBV4-3 and TRBJ2-1; 8 positions match TRBD1. Germline-derived CDR1 and CDR2 are LGHNA and YSLEER. Trimming cost V 1 base and J 4 bases; bases outside gene matches: 9. The CDR3 is made up of 17 amino acids. The CDR3 nucleotides read TGCGCCAGCAGCCAAGCCGACCAGGGGGCGAGATACAATGAGCAGTTCTTC. This encodes CASSQADQGARYNEQFF.

CDR3: CASSPFEVSWSEQYF. In nucleotides, the CDR3 is TGTGCCAGCAGCCCCTTTGAAGTTTCGTGGAGTGAGCAGTACTTC. The chain combines TRBV5-6 with TRBJ2-7; D call uncertain. In germline, CDR1 is SGHDT, CDR2 YYEEEE. This CDR3 is built from 15 residues. V was pared by 4 bases and J by 7 bases, with 21 bases between.

The J gene is TRBJ2-3, the V gene TRBV5-1; D gene ambiguous. Germline-derived CDR1 and CDR2 are SGHRS and YFSETQ. The CDR3 is made up of 13 amino acids. With 3 bases removed from V and 3 bases from J, the gap between germline ends came to 8 bases. The CDR3 sequence is CASSSLTTDTQYF. DNA of the CDR3: TGCGCCAGCAGCTCTCTAACTACAGATACGCAGTATTTT.

The CDR3 sequence is CATSRDRGGTNTEAFF. The CDR3 DNA sequence: TGTGCCACCAGCAGAGATCGCGGAGGGACGAACACTGAAGCTTTCTTT. V gene TRBV15 combines with J gene TRBJ1-1, with a weak D call TRBD1 (5 bases). CDR1 LNHNV and CDR2 YYDKDF come from the germline V gene (reference sequence). V lost 0 bases and J 1 base, leaving 12 bases between the germline ends. This CDR3 is built from 16 residues. The entire variable domain, with the rest obtained from reference TRBV15 and TRBJ1-1, is as follows: DAMVIQNPRYQVTQFGKPVTLSCSQTLNHNVMYWYQQKSSQAPKLLFHYYDKDFNNEADTPDNFQSRRPNTSFCFLDIRSPGLGDTAMYLCATSRDRGGTNTEAFFGQGTRLTVV.

This clone was recorded once. The rearrangement links TRBV5-4 to TRBJ1-5; 7 bases are shared with TRBD1. The CDR3 sequence is 14 residues long. V dropped 2 bases and J dropped 4; count of bases not matched to a gene: 3. CDR1 SGHNT and CDR2 YYREEE come from the germline V gene (reference sequence). CDR3 coding DNA: TGTGCCAGCAGCTTTCAGGGGGTTAATCAGCCCCAGCATTTT. As protein: CASSFQGVNQPQHF.

The V gene is TRBV14, the J gene TRBJ2-6, with 8 bases identical to TRBD1. Germline V gives CDR1 SGHDN, CDR2 FVKESK. CDR3 size: 19 residues. With V trimmed by 6 bases and J by 1 base, 14 bases remained unmatched. Written as DNA, the CDR3 is TGTGCCAGCAGTCCTCCGCCGGACAGGGACCTTTCTGGGGCCAACGTCCTGACTTTC. Its translation is CASSPPPDRDLSGANVLTF. Together with reference TRBV14 and TRBJ2-6, the CDR3 gives the full variable domain: EAGVTQFPSHSVIEKGQTVTLRCDPISGHDNLYWYRRVMGKEIKFLLHFVKESKQDESGMPNNRFLAERTGGTYSTLKVQPAELEDSGVYFCASSPPPDRDLSGANVLTFGAGSRLTVL.

This chain's CDR3 is CASSPGTGSYEQYF. The CDR3 DNA follows: TGCGCCAGCAGTCCAGGGACAGGGAGCTACGAGCAGTACTTC. The chain recombines TRBV4-3 with TRBJ2-7, with TRBD1 matching 9 bases. Germline-derived CDR1 and CDR2 are LGHNA and YSLEER. The V segment lost 6 bases and the J segment 3 bases; nucleotides outside the gene matches: 6. The CDR3 covers 14 residues.

J is TRBJ2-1 and V is TRBV19; the D gene is possibly TRBD2 (6 bases). V gave up 7 bases and J gave up 6 bases, with 22 bases separating them. This CDR3 region has 16 residues. The germline V gene has CDR1 LNHDA and CDR2 SQIVND (reference sequence). CDR3 protein: CASISFAGGTPNEQFF. CDR3 coding DNA: TGTGCCAGTATCTCTTTCGCTGGCGGGACTCCCAATGAGCAGTTCTTC. Using reference TRBV19 and TRBJ2-1 for the parts outside the CDR3, the full variable domain is DGGITQSPKYLFRKEGQNVTLSCEQNLNHDAMYWYRQDPGQGLRLIYYSQIVNDFQKGDIAEGYSVSREKKESFPLTVTSAQKNPTAFYLCASISFAGGTPNEQFFGPGTRLTVL.

This chain connects TRBV15 to TRBJ1-5; possible D gene TRBD1, 6 bases. Trimming cost V 4 bases and J 5 bases, with 15 bases left between them. The CDR3 is made up of 15 amino acids. Germline-derived CDR1 and CDR2 are LNHNV and YYDKDF (reference sequence). In nucleotides, the CDR3 is TGTGCCACCAGCAAACAGGACAGTATTCATCAGCCCCAGCATTTT. Protein product: CATSKQDSIHQPQHF.

CDR3 sequence: CASSWTGFSGYTF. CDR3 nucleotide sequence: TGTGCCAGCAGTTGGACAGGGTTCTCTGGCTACACCTTC. The rearrangement links TRBV11-2 to TRBJ1-2; TRBD1 agrees at 8 bases. The germline V gene encodes CDR1 SGHAT and CDR2 FQNNGV. The V segment lost 6 bases and the J segment 7 bases; nucleotides outside the gene matches: 7. The CDR3 covers 13 residues.

The genes are TRBV27 and TRBJ2-3; possible D gene TRBD2, 7 bases. CDR1 is MNHEY, CDR2 SMNVEV, per germline (reference sequence). V shed 8 bases and J shed 4 bases, with 25 bases lying between them. The length of the CDR3 is 17 residues. This CDR3 reads CASYLAGTREAPDTQYF. The CDR3 nucleotides are TGTGCCAGCTATCTCGCGGGGACACGGGAGGCCCCAGATACGCAGTATTTT.

This clone was seen a single time. The chain employs TRBV10-3 and TRBJ2-5, with 7 bases aligning to TRBD2. The CDR3 has 15 residues. Germline loops: CDR1 ENHRY, CDR2 SYGVKD. After removal of 0 bases from V and 2 bases from J, the junction contained 3 bases not matched to a gene. Here the CDR3 DNA reads TGTGCCATCAGTGAGTCGGGGGACTATCAAGAGACCCAGTACTTC. As protein: CAISESGDYQETQYF.

The V call is TRBV29-1, the J call TRBJ2-1; 8 nucleotides match TRBD2. The germline V gene has CDR1 SQVTM and CDR2 ANQGSEA. This CDR3 contains 14 residues. Trimming cost V 8 bases and J 6 bases; bases outside gene matches: 12. The CDR3 DNA reads as TGCAGCTTCAAGGGAGCGGGAGTCATCAATGAGCAGTTCTTC. This sequence encodes CSFKGAGVINEQFF.

This clone is medium-sized by share. This chain uses TRBV9 with TRBJ2-5; D call uncertain. The CDR3 is 14 residues long. The V end lost 1 base, the J end lost 4 bases, and 11 bases lay between the germline ends. The germline V gene encodes CDR1 SGDLS and CDR2 YYNGEE. The CDR3: CASSVLGGRETQYF. As DNA, the CDR3 is TGTGCCAGCAGCGTATTAGGTGGGCGAGAGACCCAGTACTTC. The entire variable domain, with the rest obtained from reference TRBV9 and TRBJ2-5, is as follows: DSGVTQTPKHLITATGQRVTLRCSPRSGDLSVYWYQQSLDQGLQFLIQYYNGEERAKGNILERFSAQQFPDLHSELNLSSLELGDSALYFCASSVLGGRETQYFGPGTRLLVL.

The chain uses TRBV10-3 and TRBJ2-7; a weak D match, TRBD2 (6 bases). CDR1 is ENHRY, CDR2 SYGVKD, per germline. The V gene lost 7 bases and the J gene lost 2 bases, with 18 bases spanning the gap. The CDR3 consists of 15 residues. CDR3: CAIKGGTTDPYEQYF. Here the CDR3 DNA reads TGTGCCATCAAGGGCGGGACCACAGATCCCTACGAGCAGTACTTC.

The V gene is TRBV27, the J gene TRBJ2-1, with 9 bases matching TRBD2. Germline CDR1 reads MNHEY; CDR2 reads SMNVEV (reference sequence). The CDR3 spans 13 residues. Trimming at V came to 5 bases and at J to 4 bases, leaving 0 bases not matched to a gene. The CDR3 loop is CASSSGRYNEQFF. CDR3 coding DNA: TGTGCCAGCAGTAGCGGGAGGTACAATGAGCAGTTCTTC.

The chain recombines TRBV29-1 with TRBJ2-3; TRBD2 agrees at 8 bases. The CDR3 extends over 14 amino acids. The V segment lost 4 bases and the J segment 5 bases; nucleotides outside the gene matches: 8. Germline values: CDR1 SQVTM, CDR2 ANQGSEA. This chain's CDR3 is CSVVGGLVVDTQYF. In DNA, the CDR3 is TGCAGCGTTGTAGGGGGACTAGTGGTAGATACGCAGTATTTT.